This TCR beta chain was retrieved from a study of cytomegalovirus exposure and HLA in healthy donors. Study-wide points: Presence/absence analyses assumed roughly uniform sequencing depth across donors. The study designated 150 to 200 TCR beta chains cytomegalovirus-associated. A later analysis revealed that TCR association rates differed between HLA loci, peaking at DRB1 and bottoming out at HLA-C.

Researchers ran the PCR with 60 Vbeta and 13 Jbeta primers. Repertoires were generated with immunoSEQ multiplex PCR, while TCRdb's copy carries only in-frame clones and drops some. The sample comprises fewer than 250,000 clones, about 90% of which are singletons, and 1.3% rests with the top ten. Of note for this clone: The antigen is undetermined.

The CDR3 is 16 residues long. Per the germline V gene, CDR1 is SEHNR and CDR2 is FQNEAQ (reference sequence). V was clipped by 2 bases and J by 2 bases, with 16 bases between them. The clonotype originates from a man in his thirties or forties in good health and CMV-seronegative. The chain links TRBV7-9 to TRBJ2-7; a weak D match, TRBD1 (6 bases). The sequenced sample was PBMCs. The CDR3 sequence is CASSLPRTEAAYEQYF. CDR3 bases: TGTGCCAGCAGCTTACCTAGGACAGAGGCAGCCTACGAGCAGTACTTC.